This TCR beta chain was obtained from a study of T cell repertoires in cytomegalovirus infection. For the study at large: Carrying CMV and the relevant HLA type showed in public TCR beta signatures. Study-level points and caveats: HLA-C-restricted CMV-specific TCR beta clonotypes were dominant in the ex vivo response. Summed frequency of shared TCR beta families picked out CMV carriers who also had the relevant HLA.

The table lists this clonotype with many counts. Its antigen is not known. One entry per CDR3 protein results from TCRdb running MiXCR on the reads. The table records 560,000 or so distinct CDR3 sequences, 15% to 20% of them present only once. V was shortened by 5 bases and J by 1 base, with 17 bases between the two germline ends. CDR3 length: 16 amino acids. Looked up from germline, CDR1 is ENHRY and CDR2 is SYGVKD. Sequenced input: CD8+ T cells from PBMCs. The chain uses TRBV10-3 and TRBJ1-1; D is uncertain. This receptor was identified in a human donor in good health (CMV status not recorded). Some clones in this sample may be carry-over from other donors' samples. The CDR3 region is CAISYSDGRQNTEAFF. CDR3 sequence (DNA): TGTGCCATCAGTTACTCGGACGGACGGCAGAACACTGAAGCTTTCTTT.